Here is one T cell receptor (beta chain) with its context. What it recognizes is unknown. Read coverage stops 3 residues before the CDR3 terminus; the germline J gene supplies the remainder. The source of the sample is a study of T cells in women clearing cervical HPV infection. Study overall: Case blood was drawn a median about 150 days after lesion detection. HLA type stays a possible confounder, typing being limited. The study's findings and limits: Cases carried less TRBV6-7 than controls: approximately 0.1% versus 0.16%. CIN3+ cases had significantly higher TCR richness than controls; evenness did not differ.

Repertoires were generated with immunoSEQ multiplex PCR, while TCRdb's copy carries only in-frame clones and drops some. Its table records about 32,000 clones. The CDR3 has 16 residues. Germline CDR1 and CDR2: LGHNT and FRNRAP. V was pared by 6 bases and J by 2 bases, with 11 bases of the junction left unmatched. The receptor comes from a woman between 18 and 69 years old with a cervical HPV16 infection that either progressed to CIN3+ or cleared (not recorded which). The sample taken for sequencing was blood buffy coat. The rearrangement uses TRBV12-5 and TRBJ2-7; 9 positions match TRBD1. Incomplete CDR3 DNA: TGTGCTAGTGGGCCTGCCGGGACAGGGTTCACCTACGAG. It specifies CASGPAGTGFTYE. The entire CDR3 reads CASGPAGTGFTYEQYF. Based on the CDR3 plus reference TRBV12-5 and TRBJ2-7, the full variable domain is DARVTQTPRHKVTEMGQEVTMRCQPILGHNTVFWYRQTMMQGLELLAYFRNRAPLDDSGMPKDRFSAEMPDATLATLKIQPSEPRDSAVYFCASGPAGTGFTYEQYFGPGTRLTVT.